This is a list of T cell receptor beta chains from one sample in a study of cytomegalovirus exposure and HLA in healthy donors. TCRdb's table, derived via immunoSEQ multiplex PCR, lists solely in-frame clones and lacks some. There are tens of thousands of clones in the sample; less than 85% occur only once, and 4.5% to 6% lies in the top ten. The specimen sequenced was PBMCs. These receptors came from a woman aged 25 to 39 in good health and CMV-seronegative. Both conserved end residues are part of each CDR3. D genes are given only for firm matches. Rows give clone size only sometimes, using once, few, many, or a class for an expanded clone.

clone size	V gene	D gene	J gene	CDR3 protein	CDR3 DNA
once	TRBV6-5	TRBD1	TRBJ2-3	CASSYSDRVGLGTQYF	TGTGCCAGCAGTTACTCAGACAGGGTAGGCCTGGGTACGCAGTATTTT
-	TRBV7-2	TRBD2	TRBJ2-2	CASSPLSGLARKGELFF	TGTGCCAGCAGCCCTCTAAGTGGACTAGCGAGAAAGGGGGAGCTGTTTTTT
once	TRBV28	-	TRBJ1-2	CASTPEGYGYTF	TGTGCCAGCACTCCGGAGGGCTATGGCTACACCTTC
-	TRBV6-5	-	TRBJ2-7	CASSYSAGYSYEQYF	TGTGCCAGCAGTTACTCGGCGGGATACTCCTACGAGCAGTACTTC
few	TRBV12-5	-	TRBJ1-2	CASGLIDRRYYGYTF	TGTGCTAGTGGTTTGATCGACAGGCGATACTATGGCTACACCTTC
-	TRBV30	TRBD2	TRBJ2-1	CAWSVLGSGRHEQFF	TGTGCCTGGAGTGTACTTGGTAGCGGGAGACATGAGCAGTTCTTC
-	TRBV27	TRBD2	TRBJ2-5	CASSLIPPGLAGGGGGTQYF	TGTGCCAGCAGTTTGATCCCCCCGGGACTAGCGGGAGGGGGGGGAGGGACCCAGTACTTC
-	TRBV30	-	TRBJ2-3	CAWSVSGSTDTQYF	TGTGCCTGGAGTGTGAGCGGGAGCACAGATACGCAGTATTTT
-	TRBV19	TRBD1	TRBJ1-1	CASMSAGQGTEAFF	TGTGCCAGTATGAGTGCGGGACAGGGTACTGAAGCTTTCTTT
-	TRBV15	-	TRBJ2-1	CATSIDPQGEQFF	TGTGCCACCAGCATAGATCCCCAGGGTGAGCAGTTCTTC
once	TRBV6-5	-	TRBJ2-1	CASSYSLWNEQFF	TGTGCCAGCAGTTACTCACTTTGGAATGAGCAGTTCTTC
once	TRBV25-1	TRBD1	TRBJ2-5	CASSTSQGAGAETQYF	TGTGCCAGCAGTACCTCACAGGGGGCGGGAGCAGAGACCCAGTACTTC
-	TRBV28	-	TRBJ2-1	CASSPQSRTAYNEQFF	TGTGCCAGCAGCCCGCAATCCCGGACAGCCTACAATGAGCAGTTCTTC
-	TRBV21-1	-	TRBJ1-3	CASSVKRRLKDTIYF	TGTGCCAGCAGCGTAAAAAGGAGATTAAAGGACACCATATATTTT
-	TRBV10-3	TRBD1	TRBJ2-7	CAISEPGTDYEQYF	TGTGCCATCAGTGAGCCGGGGACAGATTACGAGCAGTACTTC
-	TRBV5-4	TRBD1	TRBJ2-7	CASSSLRGQSYEQYF	TGTGCCAGCAGCTCTCTCCGGGGACAGAGCTACGAGCAGTACTTC
-	TRBV9	TRBD2	TRBJ2-1	CASSVGSGSEQFF	TGTGCCAGCAGCGTGGGTAGCGGGAGTGAGCAGTTCTTC
few	TRBV7-9	TRBD1	TRBJ1-5	CASSLEGTGHQPQHF	TGTGCCAGCAGCTTAGAGGGGACAGGCCATCAGCCCCAGCATTTT
-	TRBV7-2	TRBD2	TRBJ2-7	CASSNPTSGSLYEQYF	TGTGCCAGCAGTAACCCGACTAGCGGGAGCCTCTACGAGCAGTACTTC
-	TRBV2	-	TRBJ2-3	CASLSGGSTDTQYF	TGTGCCAGCCTCTCCGGCGGTAGCACAGATACGCAGTATTTT
-	TRBV6-1	-	TRBJ2-1	CASSISESSYNEQFF	TGTGCCAGCAGTATTAGCGAGAGCTCCTACAATGAGCAGTTCTTC
-	TRBV30	-	TRBJ2-1	CAWNQGGNNEQFF	TGTGCCTGGAATCAGGGCGGTAACAATGAGCAGTTCTTC
-	TRBV5-1	-	TRBJ1-1	CASQQELNTEAFF	TGCGCCAGCCAACAGGAGCTGAACACTGAAGCTTTCTTT
-	TRBV15	-	TRBJ2-1	CATSRIGATSSYNEQFF	TGTGCCACCAGCAGAATAGGAGCTACTAGCTCCTACAATGAGCAGTTCTTC
once	TRBV18	TRBD1	TRBJ1-1	CASSPRNGQGAFNTEAFF	TGTGCCAGCTCACCACGCAACGGACAGGGGGCGTTCAACACTGAAGCTTTCTTT
few	TRBV4-2	TRBD1	TRBJ2-1	CASSHSPRGPGSYNEQFF	TGTGCCAGCAGCCACTCACCCAGGGGGCCGGGCTCCTACAATGAGCAGTTCTTC
-	TRBV6-6	-	TRBJ2-1	CASSYEGQAAHEQFF	TGTGCCAGCAGTTACGAGGGCCAAGCTGCACATGAGCAGTTCTTC
once	TRBV7-9	-	TRBJ1-1	CASRVVTGLNTEAFF	TGTGCCAGCAGGGTAGTCACAGGGCTAAACACTGAAGCTTTCTTT
-	TRBV6-5	-	TRBJ2-1	CASRVTTAYNEQFF	TGTGCCAGCAGGGTGACTACAGCGTACAATGAGCAGTTCTTC
-	TRBV5-6	-	TRBJ1-5	CASSLGQFFNQPQHF	TGTGCCAGCAGCTTGGGACAGTTCTTCAATCAGCCCCAGCATTTT
-	TRBV5-4	-	TRBJ2-2	CASSLSQNTGELFF	TGTGCCAGCAGCTTGTCACAAAACACCGGGGAGCTGTTTTTT
-	TRBV7-9	-	TRBJ2-7	CASSLALDPYEQYF	TGTGCCAGCAGCTTAGCGTTAGATCCCTACGAGCAGTACTTC
-	TRBV19	-	TRBJ1-4	CASTAPGEANEKLFF	TGTGCCAGTACCGCGCCCGGGGAAGCTAATGAAAAACTGTTTTTT
-	TRBV28	TRBD2	TRBJ2-7	CASSFLLAGGYEQYF	TGCGCCAGCAGTTTCCTCCTAGCGGGAGGGTACGAGCAGTACTTC
-	TRBV2	TRBD1	TRBJ1-2	CASSRGTADYGYTF	TGTGCCAGCAGCCGGGGGACAGCGGACTATGGCTACACCTTC
once	TRBV7-6	-	TRBJ2-3	CASRGSAEDTQYF	TGTGCCAGCAGAGGTAGCGCTGAAGATACGCAGTATTTT
few	TRBV19	-	TRBJ1-2	CASRPDSLGNYGYTF	TGTGCCAGTAGACCCGACAGCCTAGGGAACTATGGCTACACCTTC
-	TRBV27	-	TRBJ1-2	CASSGLQDSNYGYTF	TGTGCCAGCAGTGGACTTCAGGACTCCAACTATGGCTACACCTTC
-	TRBV5-6	-	TRBJ2-1	CASSSIRGKVSYNEQFF	TGTGCCAGCAGCTCTATCCGAGGGAAGGTCTCCTACAATGAGCAGTTCTTC
few	TRBV5-8	-	TRBJ2-7	CASSNQDNNLYEQYF	TGTGCCAGCAGCAACCAGGATAACAACCTATACGAGCAGTACTTC
-	TRBV29-1	-	TRBJ2-5	CSGAPRGGRETQYF	TGCAGCGGGGCCCCTAGGGGAGGTAGGGAGACCCAGTACTTC
-	TRBV18	TRBD1	TRBJ1-3	CASSDRVYSGNTIYF	TGTGCCAGCTCAGACAGGGTATACTCTGGAAACACCATATATTTT
-	TRBV19	TRBD2	TRBJ2-3	CASSGTSGSTDTQYF	TGTGCCAGTAGTGGGACTAGCGGGAGCACAGATACGCAGTATTTT
-	TRBV19	-	TRBJ1-5	CASSRGAGDPQPQHF	TGTGCCAGTAGTCGAGGGGCAGGGGACCCCCAGCCCCAGCATTTT
-	TRBV28	-	TRBJ1-1	CASSLLKQLEAFF	TGTGCCAGCAGTTTATTGAAACAGCTGGAAGCTTTCTTT
-	TRBV27	-	TRBJ1-1	CASSFNSNTEAFF	TGTGCCAGCAGCTTTAACTCAAACACTGAAGCTTTCTTT
-	TRBV25-1	-	TRBJ2-2	CASSEVQSTGELFF	TGTGCCAGCAGTGAAGTCCAGTCCACCGGGGAGCTGTTTTTT
-	TRBV7-9	TRBD1	TRBJ2-2	CASRTGLTGELFF	TGTGCCAGCAGGACAGGGCTCACCGGGGAGCTGTTTTTT
once	TRBV5-1	TRBD1	TRBJ1-2	CASSLGGQGHGYTF	TGCGCCAGCAGCTTGGGGGGACAGGGGCATGGCTACACCTTC
-	TRBV6-1	-	TRBJ1-1	CASSQRGRAGTEAFF	TGTGCCAGCAGTCAACGAGGGAGGGCCGGCACTGAAGCTTTCTTT